A single sample is the source of the 13 T cell receptor beta chains below, sequenced in a study of blood T cell repertoires in COVID-19. Sequencing used immunoSEQ multiplex PCR; TCRdb keeps in-frame clones, though not all of them. Of about 180,000 clones listed, over 80% are singletons. Source material: peripheral blood. These receptors were collected from a woman aged 70-85 years with acute or convalescent COVID-19.

This clone was detected a few times. V is TRBV6-2 or TRBV6-3 and J is TRBJ1-2; 10 bases match TRBD1. This CDR3 has 17 amino acids. Trimming cost V 2 bases and J 4 bases; bases outside gene matches: 10. Germline values: CDR1 MNHEY, CDR2 SVGEGT. The CDR3 sequence: CASSYIGTGALSYGYTF. As DNA, the CDR3 is TGTGCCAGCAGTTACATCGGGACAGGGGCCTTATCCTATGGCTACACCTTC.

The rearrangement uses TRBV25-1 and TRBJ1-2, with TRBD1 matching over 7 bases. The V gene end was trimmed by 2 bases and the J gene end by 4 bases; junction bases not matched to a gene: 13. The V gene's germline CDR1 is MGHDK and CDR2 SYGVNS. The CDR3 totals 17 residues. CDR3 residues: CASSEIDPRGLFYGYTF. In nucleotides, the CDR3 is TGTGCCAGCAGTGAAATTGACCCCAGGGGGTTGTTCTATGGCTACACCTTC.

This clone has just a few counts. This chain uses TRBV19 with TRBJ2-1; D may be TRBD1 (6 bases). The CDR3 length is 17 residues. Trimming pared 4 bases from V and 0 bases from J, leaving 16 bases between. Germline assignment: CDR1 LNHDA and CDR2 SQIVND (reference sequence). CDR3 sequence: CASSTMWGPSSYNEQFF. CDR3 bases: TGTGCCAGTAGTACAATGTGGGGGCCCAGCTCCTACAATGAGCAGTTCTTC.

Here the CDR3 reads CASSHPDRDQGYTF. The CDR3 nucleotides are TGCGCCAGCAGCCACCCGGACAGGGATCAAGGCTACACCTTC. The chain combines TRBV4-1 with TRBJ1-2, with TRBD1 matching over 8 bases. V trimming: 3 bases; J trimming: 8 bases; junction bases outside the gene matches: 8. CDR1 is MGHRA, CDR2 YSYEKL, per germline. The CDR3 runs 14 residues.

V usage is TRBV12-3 or TRBV12-4 and J usage is TRBJ1-2, with D perhaps matching TRBD1 (6 bases). With 1 base removed from V and 8 bases from J, the gap between germline ends came to 11 bases. The CDR3 has 13 residues. CDR3 DNA: TGTGCCAGCAGTTTAGGGACAGCCTTCGGCTACACCTTC. Its translation: CASSLGTAFGYTF.

J is TRBJ1-1 and V is TRBV19; D gene uncertain. The CDR3 is 12 amino acids. V dropped 3 bases and J dropped 5 bases, with 7 bases sitting between them. CDR1 LNHDA and CDR2 SQIVND come from the germline V gene (reference sequence). In DNA, the CDR3 is TGTGCCAGTAGTATCGAGAGAACTGAAGCTTTCTTT. It codes for CASSIERTEAFF.

V gene TRBV19 combines with J gene TRBJ1-2; no clear D gene. V lost 4 bases to trimming and J lost 3 bases, with 9 bases between them. The CDR3 runs to 13 residues. CDR1 and CDR2 from the germline V gene are LNHDA and SQIVND (reference sequence). The CDR3 sequence: CASSRANHYGYTF. The DNA for the CDR3 is TGTGCCAGTAGTAGGGCCAACCACTATGGCTACACCTTC.

The V call is TRBV5-4, the J call TRBJ1-2, with 7 bases aligning to TRBD1. The J segment lost 4 bases and the V segment lost 2 bases, leaving 5 bases of the junction unmatched. There are 14 residues in the CDR3. CDR1 and CDR2 (germline): SGHNT, YYREEE (reference sequence). This chain's CDR3 is CASSLAGTVYGYTF. CDR3 DNA sequence: TGTGCCAGCAGCTTAGCCGGGACAGTCTATGGCTACACCTTC.

In this sample, this clone turned up once. The gene calls are TRBV7-8 and TRBJ1-4, with TRBD1 identical over 7 bases. The V segment lost 1 base and the J segment 10 bases; nucleotides outside the gene matches: 6. Germline V gene sequence: CDR1 SGHVS, CDR2 FQNEAQ. CDR3 length: 14 residues. CDR3 DNA: TGTGCCAGCAGCTTAGACAGGGGAAGTCGAAAACTGTTTTTT. Translated, it gives CASSLDRGSRKLFF.

A few counts support this clone. The chain combines TRBV5-1 with TRBJ1-6; tentatively, D is TRBD1 (6 bases). Trimming took 5 bases from V and 8 from J, leaving 14 bases between them. The CDR3 is 14 amino acids. CDR1 SGHRS and CDR2 YFSETQ come from the germline V gene. As DNA, the CDR3 is TGCGCCAGCAGTCTTGAGACAGGTGATTCACCCCTCCACTTT. It specifies CASSLETGDSPLHF.

V is TRBV3-1 (or the pseudogene TRBV3-2) and J is TRBJ2-7; TRBD2 matches at 8 bases. The CDR3 runs to 17 residues. J lost 2 bases, V lost 1 base, and 10 bases had no gene match. Per germline, CDR1 LGHDT and CDR2 YNNKEL (reference sequence). The CDR3 DNA sequence: TGTGCCAGCAGCCAAGCCTTGGGGGGCGGGGGGCCCTACGAGCAGTACTTC. Translated, it gives CASSQALGGGGPYEQYF.

The CDR3 reads CSVEKSGETTDTQYF. The CDR3 DNA is TGCAGCGTTGAAAAAAGCGGGGAAACCACAGATACGCAGTATTTT. The rearrangement uses TRBV29-1 and TRBJ2-3; 7 bases match TRBD2. The CDR3 is 15 amino acids. Germline CDR1 reads SQVTM; CDR2 reads ANQGSEA. After removal of 2 bases from V and 2 bases from J, the junction contained 7 bases not matched to a gene.

The chain recombines TRBV15 with TRBJ1-3, with 8 bases fitting TRBD1. This CDR3 spans 19 amino acids. V gave up 0 bases and J gave up 0 bases; unmatched junction bases: 10. CDR1 and CDR2 from the germline V gene are LNHNV and YYDKDF (reference sequence). The CDR3 loop is CATSRDRGTGTGSGNTIYF. The DNA of the CDR3 is TGTGCCACCAGCAGAGATCGGGGAACCGGGACAGGCTCTGGAAACACCATATATTTT. Complete variable domain (other parts from reference TRBV15 and TRBJ1-3): DAMVIQNPRYQVTQFGKPVTLSCSQTLNHNVMYWYQQKSSQAPKLLFHYYDKDFNNEADTPDNFQSRRPNTSFCFLDIRSPGLGDTAMYLCATSRDRGTGTGSGNTIYFGEGSWLTVV.